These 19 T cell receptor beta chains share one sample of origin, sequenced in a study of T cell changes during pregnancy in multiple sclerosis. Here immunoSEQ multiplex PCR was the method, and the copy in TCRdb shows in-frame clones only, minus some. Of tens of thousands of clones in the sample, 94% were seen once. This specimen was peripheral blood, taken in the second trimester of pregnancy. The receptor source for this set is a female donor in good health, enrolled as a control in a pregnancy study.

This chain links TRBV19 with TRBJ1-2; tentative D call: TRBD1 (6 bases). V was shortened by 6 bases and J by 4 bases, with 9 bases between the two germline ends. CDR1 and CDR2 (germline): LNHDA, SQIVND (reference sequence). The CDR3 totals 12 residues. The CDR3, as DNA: TGTGCCAGTAGAGGGGGTAGCTATGGCTACACCTTC. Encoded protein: CASRGGSYGYTF.

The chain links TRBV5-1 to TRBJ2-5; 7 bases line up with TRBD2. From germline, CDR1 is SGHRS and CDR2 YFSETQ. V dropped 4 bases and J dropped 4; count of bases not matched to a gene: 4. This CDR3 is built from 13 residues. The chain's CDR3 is CASSTGGAETQYF. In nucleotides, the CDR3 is TGCGCCAGCAGCACGGGAGGAGCAGAGACCCAGTACTTC.

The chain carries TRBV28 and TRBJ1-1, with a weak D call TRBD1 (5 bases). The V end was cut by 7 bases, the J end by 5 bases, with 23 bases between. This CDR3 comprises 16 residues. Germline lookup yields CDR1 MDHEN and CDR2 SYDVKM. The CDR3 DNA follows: TGTGCCAGCACCCCGACTCCCCGCCCGGGGGGGACTGAAGCTTTCTTT. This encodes CASTPTPRPGGTEAFF.

CDR3 sequence reads: CASSLTRKADTQYF. As DNA, the CDR3 is TGTGCCAGCAGCCTGACTAGGAAGGCAGATACGCAGTATTTT. V is TRBV11-1 and J is TRBJ2-3; a possible D gene is TRBD2 (6 bases). Between the trimmed V and J ends, which lost 5 bases and 4 bases, there was a span of 13 bases. CDR1 SGHAT and CDR2 FQDESV come from the germline V gene (reference sequence). The CDR3 covers 14 residues.

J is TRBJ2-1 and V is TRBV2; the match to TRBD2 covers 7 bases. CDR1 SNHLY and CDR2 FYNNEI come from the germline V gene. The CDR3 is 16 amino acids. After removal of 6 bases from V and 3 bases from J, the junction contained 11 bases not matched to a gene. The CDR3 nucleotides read TGTGCCAGCAGCAAGCCCGGGGAGGGCGACTACAATGAGCAGTTCTTC. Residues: CASSKPGEGDYNEQFF.

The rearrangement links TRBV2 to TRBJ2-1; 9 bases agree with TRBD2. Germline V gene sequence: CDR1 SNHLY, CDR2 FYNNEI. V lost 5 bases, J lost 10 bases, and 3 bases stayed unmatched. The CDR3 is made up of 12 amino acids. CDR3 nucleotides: TGTGCCAGCAGTCTAGCGGGGTGGGAGCAGTTCTTC. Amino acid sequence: CASSLAGWEQFF.

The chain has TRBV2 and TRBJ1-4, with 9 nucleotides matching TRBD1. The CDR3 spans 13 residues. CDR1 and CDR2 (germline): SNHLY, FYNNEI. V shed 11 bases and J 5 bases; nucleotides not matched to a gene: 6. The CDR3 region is CAGSGTGNEKLFF. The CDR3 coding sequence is TGTGCCGGTTCCGGGACAGGGAATGAAAAACTGTTTTTT.

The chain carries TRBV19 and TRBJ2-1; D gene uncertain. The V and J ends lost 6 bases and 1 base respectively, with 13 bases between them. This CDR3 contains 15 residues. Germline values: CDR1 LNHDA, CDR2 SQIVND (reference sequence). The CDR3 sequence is CASSPSGVSYNEQFF. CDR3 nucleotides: TGTGCCAGTAGCCCCAGTGGAGTATCCTACAATGAGCAGTTCTTC.

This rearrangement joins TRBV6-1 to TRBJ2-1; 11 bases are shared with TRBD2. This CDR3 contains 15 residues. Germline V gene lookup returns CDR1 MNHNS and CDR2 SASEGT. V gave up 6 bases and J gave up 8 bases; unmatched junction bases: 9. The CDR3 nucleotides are TGTGCCAGCAGCCAAACTAGCGGGGGAAGCGATGAGCAGTTCTTC. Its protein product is CASSQTSGGSDEQFF.

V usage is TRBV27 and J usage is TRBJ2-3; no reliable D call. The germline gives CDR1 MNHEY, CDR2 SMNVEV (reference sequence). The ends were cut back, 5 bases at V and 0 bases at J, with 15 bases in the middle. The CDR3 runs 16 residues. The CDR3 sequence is CASSPYFESSTDTQYF. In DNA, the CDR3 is TGTGCCAGCAGTCCATACTTTGAGTCTAGCACAGATACGCAGTATTTT.

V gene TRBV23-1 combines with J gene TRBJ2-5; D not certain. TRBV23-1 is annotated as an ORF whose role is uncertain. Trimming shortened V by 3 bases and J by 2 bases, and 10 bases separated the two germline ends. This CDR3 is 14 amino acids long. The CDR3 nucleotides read TGCGCCAGCAGTCACAAGCTCCCACAAGAGACCCAGTACTTC. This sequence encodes CASSHKLPQETQYF.

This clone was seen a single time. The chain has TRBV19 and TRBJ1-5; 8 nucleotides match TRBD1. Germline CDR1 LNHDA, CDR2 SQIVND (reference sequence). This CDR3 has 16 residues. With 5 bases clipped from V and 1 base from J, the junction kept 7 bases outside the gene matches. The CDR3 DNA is TGTGCCAGTAGTTCCAACCGGACAGGGAGCAATCAGCCCCAGCATTTT. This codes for CASSSNRTGSNQPQHF.

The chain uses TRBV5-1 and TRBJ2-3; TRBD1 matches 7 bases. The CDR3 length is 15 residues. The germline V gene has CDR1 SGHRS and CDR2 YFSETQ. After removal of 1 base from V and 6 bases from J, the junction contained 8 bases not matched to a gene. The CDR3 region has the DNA TGCGCCAGCAGCTTGTATAGGGGGCTCGATGATACGCAGTATTTT. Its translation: CASSLYRGLDDTQYF.

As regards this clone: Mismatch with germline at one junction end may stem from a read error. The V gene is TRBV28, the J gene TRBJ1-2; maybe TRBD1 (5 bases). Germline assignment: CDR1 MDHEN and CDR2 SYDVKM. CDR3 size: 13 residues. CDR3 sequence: CASSVPDPGVYAF. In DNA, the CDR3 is TGTGCCAGCAGTGTCCCGGACCCGGGGGTGTACGCCTTC.

The CDR3 protein is CASRWQGDTGELFF. CDR3 in DNA: TGTGCCAGCAGGTGGCAGGGTGACACCGGGGAGCTGTTTTTT. The V call is TRBV6-1, the J call TRBJ2-2, with a weak D call TRBD1 (5 bases). Between the trimmed V and J ends, which lost 6 bases and 3 bases, there was a span of 11 bases. CDR1 and CDR2 from the germline V gene are MNHNS and SASEGT. CDR3 length: 14 amino acids.

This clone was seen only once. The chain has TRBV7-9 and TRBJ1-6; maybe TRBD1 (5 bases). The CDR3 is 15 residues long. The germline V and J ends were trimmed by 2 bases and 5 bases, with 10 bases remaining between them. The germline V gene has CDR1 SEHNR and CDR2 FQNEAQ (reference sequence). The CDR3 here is CASSLNGGNNSPLHF. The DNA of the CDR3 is TGTGCCAGCAGCTTAAATGGGGGGAATAATTCACCCCTCCACTTT.

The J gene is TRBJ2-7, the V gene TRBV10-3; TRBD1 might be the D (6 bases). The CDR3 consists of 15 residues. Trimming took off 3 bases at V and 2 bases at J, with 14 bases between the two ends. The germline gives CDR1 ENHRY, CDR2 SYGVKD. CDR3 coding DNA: TGTGCCATCAGTGACTCGACAGGAGCCACCTACGAGCAGTACTTC. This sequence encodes CAISDSTGATYEQYF.

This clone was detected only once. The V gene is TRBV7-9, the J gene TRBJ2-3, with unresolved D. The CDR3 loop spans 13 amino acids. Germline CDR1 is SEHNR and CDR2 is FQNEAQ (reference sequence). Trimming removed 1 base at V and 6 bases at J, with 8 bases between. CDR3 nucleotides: TGTGCCAGCAGCTTAGACCCGAGGGATACGCAGTATTTT. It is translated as CASSLDPRDTQYF. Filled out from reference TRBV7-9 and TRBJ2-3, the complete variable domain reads DTGVSQNPRHKITKRGQNVTFRCDPISEHNRLYWYRQTLGQGPEFLTYFQNEAQLEKSRLLSDRFSAERPKGSFSTLEIQRTEQGDSAMYLCASSLDPRDTQYFGPGTRLTVL.

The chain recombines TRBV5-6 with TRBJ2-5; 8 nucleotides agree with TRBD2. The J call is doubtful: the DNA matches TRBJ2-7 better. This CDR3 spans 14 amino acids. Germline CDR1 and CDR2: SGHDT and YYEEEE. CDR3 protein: CASSFSGLVYEQYF. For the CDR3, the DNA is TGTGCCAGCAGCTTCTCGGGACTAGTCTACGAGCAGTACTTC.